This T cell receptor (beta chain) stems from a study of control samples from healthy donors and cancer patients (dated by TCRdb to between 2020 and 2021). Note on this clone: Its antigen specificity is not known. Per-base quality was not reported, and no clone a single base away is much larger than it.

The CDR3 covers 15 residues, taking in both the cysteine and the phenylalanine. The CDR3 DNA has 45 bases and is translated from base 1. The V end gives up 0 bases and the J end 2 bases, leaving 3 bases in the junction not matched to a gene. CDR1 and CDR2 were assigned from the germline V gene (reference sequence) as LNHNV and YYDKDF. Libraries were made using the immunoSEQ multiplex PCR assay. Not all clones reach the TCRdb copy of this immuneACCESS table, which keeps in-frame sequences only. Checked studies attribute under half of the gap to unresolved V genes and leave the rest unexplained. The sample includes about 140,000 clones, with approximately 94% observed a single time. The ten largest account for under 15% of the sample.

Rearrangement joined TRBV15 to TRBJ2-5, with 7 middle bases fitting TRBD2. Sequences were obtained from blood. The clonotype comes from a man in his forties or fifties in good health. The DNA sequence is given as TGTGCCACCAGCAGAGATCTGGGGGGGCAAGAGACCCAGTACTTC. Its translation reads: CATSRDLGGQETQYF.